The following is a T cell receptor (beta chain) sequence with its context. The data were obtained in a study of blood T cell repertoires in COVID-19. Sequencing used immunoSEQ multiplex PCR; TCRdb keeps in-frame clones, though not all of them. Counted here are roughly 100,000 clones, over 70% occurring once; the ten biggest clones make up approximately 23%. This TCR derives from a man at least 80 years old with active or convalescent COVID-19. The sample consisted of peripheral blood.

CDR3 sequence: CASSYSGQGSLGYTF. The CDR3 DNA follows: TGTGCCAGCAGTTACTCGGGACAGGGCAGTTTGGGCTACACCTTC. The chain combines TRBV6-6 with TRBJ1-2; 9 positions agree with TRBD1. CDR3 length: 15 amino acids. The trim removed 0 bases at V and 8 bases at J, leaving 7 bases unmatched. In germline, CDR1 is MNHNY, CDR2 SVGAGI (reference sequence).